Relative to its sample, the clone carrying this TCR beta chain is medium-sized. Its target is not known. Indicated time point: sample taken at primary tumor resection. The donors were 72 patients with non-small cell lung cancer that was early-stage and untreated. Sequencing was performed on whole RNA extracted from tumor and nontumor lung tissue, or from frozen PBMC, and the material was left unsorted. TCR cDNA molecules each carried a unique molecular identifier. TCRdb reprocessed the 5' RACE reads via MiXCR and lists one record per CDR3 protein. The sample lists 2,700 or so distinct CDR3 sequences, 10% to 12% seen once, with about 8.5% in the top ten. The data were taken from a study of spatial heterogeneity in lung cancer. Broader study findings: Within tumors, counts of expanded alpha and beta TCRs tracked tumor mutation counts. Tracking of ubiquitous and regional nonsynonymous mutations by counts of ubiquitous and regional expanded TCRs, respectively, was seen.

Germline V gives CDR1 SGHVS, CDR2 FQNEAQ. V shed 2 bases and J shed 2 bases, with 12 bases lying between them. This CDR3 is 16 amino acids long. J is TRBJ2-2 and V is TRBV7-8; D remains ambiguous. The source material was lung tumor tissue, sampled at surgery. This TCR was sampled from a female donor with early-stage non-small cell lung cancer. The DNA of the CDR3 is TGTGCCAGCAGCTTATTCCTGGGAACTAACACCGGGGAGCTGTTTTTT. It encodes CASSLFLGTNTGELFF. Full variable domain (missing parts from reference TRBV7-8 and TRBJ2-2): GAGVSQSPRYKVAKRGQDVALRCDPISGHVSLFWYQQALGQGPEFLTYFQNEAQLDKSGLPSDRFFAERPEGSVSTLKIQRTQQEDSAVYLCASSLFLGTNTGELFFGEGSRLTVL.